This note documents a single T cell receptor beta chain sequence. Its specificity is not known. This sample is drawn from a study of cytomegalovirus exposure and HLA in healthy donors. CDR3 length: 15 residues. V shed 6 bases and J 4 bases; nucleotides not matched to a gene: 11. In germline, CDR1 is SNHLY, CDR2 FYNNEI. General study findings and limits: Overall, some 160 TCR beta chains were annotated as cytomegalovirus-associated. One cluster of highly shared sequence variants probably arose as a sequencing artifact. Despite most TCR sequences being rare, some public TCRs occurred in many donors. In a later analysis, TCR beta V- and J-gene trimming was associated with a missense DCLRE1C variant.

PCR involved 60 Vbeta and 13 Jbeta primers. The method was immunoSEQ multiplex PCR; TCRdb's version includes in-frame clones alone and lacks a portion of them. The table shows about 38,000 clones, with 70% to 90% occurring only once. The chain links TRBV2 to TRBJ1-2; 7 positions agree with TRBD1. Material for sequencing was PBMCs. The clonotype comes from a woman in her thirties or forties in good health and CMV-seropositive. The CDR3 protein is CASRKETGTIYGYTF. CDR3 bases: TGTGCCAGCAGGAAAGAGACAGGGACGATCTATGGCTACACCTTC.